This paragraph covers one T cell receptor (beta chain) sequence. Its antigen is unidentified. Trimming took 4 bases from V and 5 from J; bases not matched to a gene: 7. Germline V CDR1 and CDR2: SGHNT, YYREEE (reference sequence). This CDR3 comprises 15 residues. Produced via immunoSEQ multiplex PCR; TCRdb's table is partial and in-frame only. The sample carries roughly 110,000 clones, around 90% recorded once. The data were obtained in a study of T cell responses to AZD1222 COVID-19 vaccine. Notes on the study in general: There were vaccine-associated CD4 TCRs across spike, dominant at 160-218 and 743-854.

Second-dose schedules of about 4 or about 12 weeks were combined. The origin of this receptor is an adult who received the AZD1222 COVID-19 vaccine. The chain joins TRBV5-4 to TRBJ1-1, with 11 bases fitting TRBD1. The sample here was peripheral blood, taken 28 days after the second AZD1222 dose. This CDR3 reads CASSPGGQGGTEAFF. CDR3 DNA: TGTGCCAGCAGCCCTGGGGGACAGGGGGGGACTGAAGCTTTCTTT.